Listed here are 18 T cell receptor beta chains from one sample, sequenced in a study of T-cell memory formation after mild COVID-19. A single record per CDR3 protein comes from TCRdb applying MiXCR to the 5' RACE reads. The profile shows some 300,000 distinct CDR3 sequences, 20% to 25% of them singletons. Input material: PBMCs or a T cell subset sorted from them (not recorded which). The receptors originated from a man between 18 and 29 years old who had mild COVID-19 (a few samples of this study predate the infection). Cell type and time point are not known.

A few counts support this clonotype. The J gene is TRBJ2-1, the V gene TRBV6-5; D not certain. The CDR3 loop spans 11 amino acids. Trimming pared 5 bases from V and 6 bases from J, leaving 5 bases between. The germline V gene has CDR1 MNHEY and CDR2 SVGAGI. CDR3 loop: CASSKSNEQFF. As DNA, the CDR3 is TGTGCCAGCAGTAAGTCCAATGAGCAGTTCTTC.

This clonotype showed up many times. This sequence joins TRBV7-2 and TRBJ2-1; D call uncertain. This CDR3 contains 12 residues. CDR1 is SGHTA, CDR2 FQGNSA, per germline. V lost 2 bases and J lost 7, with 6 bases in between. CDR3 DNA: TGTGCCAGCAGCTTAAGTGGGAATGAGCAGTTCTTC. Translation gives CASSLSGNEQFF.

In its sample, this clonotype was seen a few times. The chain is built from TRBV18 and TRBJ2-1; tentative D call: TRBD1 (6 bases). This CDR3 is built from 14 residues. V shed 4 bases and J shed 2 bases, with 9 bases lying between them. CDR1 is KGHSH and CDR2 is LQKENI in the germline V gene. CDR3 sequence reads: CASSLRDTYNEQFF. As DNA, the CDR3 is TGTGCCAGCTCACTAAGGGACACCTACAATGAGCAGTTCTTC. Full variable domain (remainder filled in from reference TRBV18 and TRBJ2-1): NAGVMQNPRHLVRRRGQEARLRCSPMKGHSHVYWYRQLPEEGLKFMVYLQKENIIDESGMPKERFSAEFPKEGPSILRIQQVVRGDSAAYFCASSLRDTYNEQFFGPGTRLTVL.

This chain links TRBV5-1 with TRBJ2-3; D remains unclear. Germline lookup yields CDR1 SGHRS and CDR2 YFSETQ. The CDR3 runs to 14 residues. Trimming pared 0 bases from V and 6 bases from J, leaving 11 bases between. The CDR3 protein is CASSLVAAADTQYF. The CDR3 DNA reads TGCGCCAGCAGCTTGGTCGCCGCCGCGGATACGCAGTATTTT.

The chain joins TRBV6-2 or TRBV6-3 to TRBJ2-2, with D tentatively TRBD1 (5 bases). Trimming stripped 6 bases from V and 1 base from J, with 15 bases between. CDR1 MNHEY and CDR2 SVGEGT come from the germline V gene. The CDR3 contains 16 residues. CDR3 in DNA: TGTGCCAGCAGACCAACAGGCGCCCGGAACACCGGGGAGCTGTTTTTT. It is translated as CASRPTGARNTGELFF.

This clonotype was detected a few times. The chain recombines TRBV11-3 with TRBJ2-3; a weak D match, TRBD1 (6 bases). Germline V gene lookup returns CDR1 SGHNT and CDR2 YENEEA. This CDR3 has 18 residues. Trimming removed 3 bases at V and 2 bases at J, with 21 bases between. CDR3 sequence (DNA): TGTGCCAGCAGCTTGGGAAGATGGGGGCCTTCTCCCACAGATACGCAGTATTTT. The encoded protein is CASSLGRWGPSPTDTQYF.

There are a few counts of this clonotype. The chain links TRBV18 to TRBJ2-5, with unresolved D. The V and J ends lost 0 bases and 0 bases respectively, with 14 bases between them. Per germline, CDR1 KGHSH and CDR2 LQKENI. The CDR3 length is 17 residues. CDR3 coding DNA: TGTGCCAGCTCACCACCCGGCCTCACCCAAAACCAAGAGACCCAGTACTTC. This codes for CASSPPGLTQNQETQYF.

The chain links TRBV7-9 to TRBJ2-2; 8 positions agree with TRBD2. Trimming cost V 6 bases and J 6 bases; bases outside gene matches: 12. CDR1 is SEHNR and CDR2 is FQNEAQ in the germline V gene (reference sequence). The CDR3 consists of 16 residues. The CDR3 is CASRDPGGMVAGELFF. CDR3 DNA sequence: TGTGCCAGCAGAGACCCGGGAGGGATGGTGGCCGGGGAGCTGTTTTTT.

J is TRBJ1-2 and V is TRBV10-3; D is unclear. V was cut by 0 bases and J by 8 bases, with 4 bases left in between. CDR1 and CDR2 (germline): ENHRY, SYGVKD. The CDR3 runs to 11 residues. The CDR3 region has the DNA TGTGCCATCAGTGAGTCGCCAGGCTACACCTTC. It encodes CAISESPGYTF.

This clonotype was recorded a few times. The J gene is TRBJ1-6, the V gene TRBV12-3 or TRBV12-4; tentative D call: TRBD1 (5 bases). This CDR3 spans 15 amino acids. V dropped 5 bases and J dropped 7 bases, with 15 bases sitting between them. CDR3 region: CASSRTRDGNSPLHF. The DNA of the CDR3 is TGTGCCAGCAGTCGCACCCGGGACGGAAATTCACCCCTCCACTTT.

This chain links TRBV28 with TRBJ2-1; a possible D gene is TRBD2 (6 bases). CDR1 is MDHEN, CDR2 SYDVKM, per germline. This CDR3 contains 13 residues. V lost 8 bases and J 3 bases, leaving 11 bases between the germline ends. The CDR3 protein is CASLDGGYNEQFF. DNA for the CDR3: TGTGCCAGCTTAGACGGGGGCTACAATGAGCAGTTCTTC.

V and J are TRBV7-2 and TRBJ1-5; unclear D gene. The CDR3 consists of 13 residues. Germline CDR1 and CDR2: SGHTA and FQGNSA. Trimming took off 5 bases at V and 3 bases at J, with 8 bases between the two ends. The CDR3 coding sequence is TGTGCCAGCAGCCCAGCGGCCAATCAGCCCCAGCATTTT. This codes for CASSPAANQPQHF. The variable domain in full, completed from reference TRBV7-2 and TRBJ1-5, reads GAGVSQSPSNKVTEKGKDVELRCDPISGHTALYWYRQSLGQGLEFLIYFQGNSAPDKSGLPSDRFSAERTGGSVSTLTIQRTQQEDSAVYLCASSPAANQPQHFGDGTRLSIL.

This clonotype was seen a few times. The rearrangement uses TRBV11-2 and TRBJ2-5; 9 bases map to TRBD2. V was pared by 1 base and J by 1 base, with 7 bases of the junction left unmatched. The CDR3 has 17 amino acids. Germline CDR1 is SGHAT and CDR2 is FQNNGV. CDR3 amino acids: CASSLGGSGGLQETQYF. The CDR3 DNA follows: TGTGCCAGCAGCTTAGGTGGTAGCGGGGGCCTCCAAGAGACCCAGTACTTC.

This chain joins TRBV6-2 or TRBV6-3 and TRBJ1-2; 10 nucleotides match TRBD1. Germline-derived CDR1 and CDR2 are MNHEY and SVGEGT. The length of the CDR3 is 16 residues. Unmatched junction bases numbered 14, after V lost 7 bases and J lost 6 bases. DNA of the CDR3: TGTGCCAGCATTGGGACAGGGGACTACTACTCACATGGCTACACCTTC. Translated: CASIGTGDYYSHGYTF.

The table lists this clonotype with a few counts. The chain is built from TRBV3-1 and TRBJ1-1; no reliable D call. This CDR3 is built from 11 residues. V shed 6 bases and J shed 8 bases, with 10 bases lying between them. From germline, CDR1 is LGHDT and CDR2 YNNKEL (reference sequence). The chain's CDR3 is CASRDEGEAFF. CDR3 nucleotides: TGTGCCAGCAGGGATGAAGGGGAAGCTTTCTTT.

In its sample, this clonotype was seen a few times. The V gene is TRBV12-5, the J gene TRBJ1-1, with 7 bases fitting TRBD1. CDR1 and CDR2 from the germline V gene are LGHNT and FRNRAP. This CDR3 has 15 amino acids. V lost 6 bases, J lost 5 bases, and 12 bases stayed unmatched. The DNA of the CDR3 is TGTGCTAGTGGCCAGGGCAGACAGGGAAGAACTGAAGCTTTCTTT. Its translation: CASGQGRQGRTEAFF.

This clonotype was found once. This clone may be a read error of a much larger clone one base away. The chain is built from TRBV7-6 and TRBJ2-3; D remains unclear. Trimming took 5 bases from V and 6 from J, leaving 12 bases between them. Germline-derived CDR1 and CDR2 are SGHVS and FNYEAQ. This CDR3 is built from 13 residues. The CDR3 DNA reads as TGTGCCAGCAGCCCTTTGGAGTCGGATACGCAGTATTTT. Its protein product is CASSPLESDTQYF.

CDR3 in amino acids: CASSDYPTGELFF. CDR3 bases: TGTGCCAGCAGTGACTATCCGACCGGGGAGCTGTTTTTT. J is TRBJ2-2 and V is TRBV6-4; no clear D. This CDR3 contains 13 residues. Deletions cut 1 base from V and 5 bases from J, with 5 bases between. CDR1 and CDR2 from the germline V gene are MRHNA and SNTAGT.